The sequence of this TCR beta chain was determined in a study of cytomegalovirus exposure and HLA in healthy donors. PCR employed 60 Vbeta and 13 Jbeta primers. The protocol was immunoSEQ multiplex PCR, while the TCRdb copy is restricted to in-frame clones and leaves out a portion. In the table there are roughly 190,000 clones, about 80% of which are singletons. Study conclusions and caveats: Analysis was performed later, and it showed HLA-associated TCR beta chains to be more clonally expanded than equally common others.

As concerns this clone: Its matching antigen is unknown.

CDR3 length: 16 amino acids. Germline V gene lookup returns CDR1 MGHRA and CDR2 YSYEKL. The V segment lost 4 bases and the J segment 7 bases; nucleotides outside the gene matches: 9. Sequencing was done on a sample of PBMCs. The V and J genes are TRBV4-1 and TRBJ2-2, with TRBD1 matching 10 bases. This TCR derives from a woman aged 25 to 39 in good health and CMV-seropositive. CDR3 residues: CASSPRDRGRGGELFF. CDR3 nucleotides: TGCGCCAGCAGCCCTCGGGACAGGGGAAGGGGCGGGGAGCTGTTTTTT.